Listed here are 32 T cell receptor beta chains from one sample, sequenced in a study of Graves' ophthalmopathy and Graves' hyperthyroidism. Amplifying from RNA transcripts, the study obtained TCR beta CDR3 regions. HTBI primers were employed in first-round RT-PCR, then a second-round multiplex PCR followed. TCRdb reanalysed the multiplex PCR reads using MiXCR and keeps one entry per CDR3 protein. Of approximately 700,000 distinct CDR3 sequences in the sample, roughly 40% were seen once. Sequencing was done on a sample of peripheral blood. The receptors were sampled from an adult man with Graves' ophthalmopathy.

Turning to this clonotype: A read error may explain this, as a much larger clone is one base away. V and J are TRBV25-1 and TRBJ1-1, with unresolved D. Germline assignment: CDR1 MGHDK and CDR2 SYGVNS. The CDR3 contains 16 residues. This CDR3 is CASSDEAIYQNTGAFF. In nucleotides, the CDR3 is TGTGCCAGCAGTGATGAGGCAATCTACCAGAACACTGGAGCTTTCTTT.

The CDR3 sequence: CASSPPQGLPEQYF. The CDR3 DNA sequence: TGTGCCAGCAGCCCCCCCCAGGGCCTTCCCGAGCAGTACTTC. This chain links TRBV10-3 with TRBJ2-7; TRBD1 might be the D (5 bases). This CDR3 has 14 amino acids. Per germline, CDR1 ENHRY and CDR2 SYGVKD. With 10 bases removed from V and 6 bases from J, the gap between germline ends came to 22 bases.

The rearrangement uses TRBV11-2 and TRBJ2-5, with 12 bases that match TRBD1. Germline V gene lookup returns CDR1 SGHAT and CDR2 FQNNGV. CDR3 length equals 17 residues. Germline trimming cut 0 bases from V and 2 bases from J; bases unmatched to any gene: 4. The CDR3 sequence: CASSLEGTGGWQETQYF. The DNA of the CDR3 is TGTGCCAGCAGCTTAGAGGGGACAGGGGGCTGGCAAGAGACCCAGTACTTC. Combining the CDR3 with reference TRBV11-2 and TRBJ2-5 gives the whole variable domain EAGVAQSPRYKIIEKRQSVAFWCNPISGHATLYWYQQILGQGPKLLIQFQNNGVVDDSQLPKDRFSAERLKGVDSTLKIQPAKLEDSAVYLCASSLEGTGGWQETQYFGPGTRLLVL.

CDR3 nucleotide sequence: TGTGCCAGCAGCCAAGTCCAGGAGAACTATGGCTACACCTTC. Translating gives CASSQVQENYGYTF. The genes are TRBV19 and TRBJ1-2; D gene uncertain. The CDR3 is 14 residues long. CDR1 and CDR2 from the germline V gene are LNHDA and SQIVND (reference sequence). Trimming cost V 9 bases and J 2 bases, with 16 bases left between them.

Turning to this clonotype: Lacking the conserved final phenylalanine or tryptophan, this CDR3 likely reflects a read error. This chain connects TRBV2 to TRBJ2-7; 8 bases are shared with TRBD1. The CDR3 has 17 amino acids. The trim removed 6 bases at V and 4 bases at J, leaving 17 bases unmatched. Germline CDR1 SNHLY, CDR2 FYNNEI. The CDR3 spells CASSPDRAPLRGYEQYL. As DNA, the CDR3 is TGTGCCAGCAGCCCGGACAGGGCCCCACTGAGGGGGTACGAGCAGTACCTC.

Remarks on this clonotype: A much bigger clone sits one base away, suggesting this may be a read error. The CDR3 DNA sequence: TGTGCCAGCAGCTTCAGCGTGAAGGAGACCCAGTACTTC. Protein: CASSFSVKETQYF. The chain couples TRBV11-3 to TRBJ2-5, with D unresolved. From germline, CDR1 is SGHNT and CDR2 YENEEA. CDR3 length equals 13 residues. V shed 3 bases and J shed 5 bases, with 10 bases lying between them.

This clonotype was seen more than once but under ten times. CDR3 sequence: CSARGDSEQYF. The DNA for the CDR3 is TGCAGTGCTAGAGGTGACAGCGAGCAGTACTTC. The V call is TRBV20-1, the J call TRBJ2-7; D is perhaps TRBD1 (5 bases). The ends were cut back, 1 base at V and 6 bases at J, with 7 bases in the middle. The CDR3 is 11 amino acids. CDR1 and CDR2 (germline): DFQATT, SNEGSKA (reference sequence).

This clonotype has a single count. The chain is built from TRBV19 and TRBJ2-7; the D gene could be TRBD1 or TRBD2 (5 bases each). The germline V and J ends were trimmed by 9 bases and 6 bases, with 18 bases remaining between them. Germline values: CDR1 LNHDA, CDR2 SQIVND (reference sequence). The CDR3 consists of 13 residues. The chain's CDR3 is CASSRPGTGEQYF. CDR3 sequence (DNA): TGTGCCAGCAGTCGGCCAGGGACGGGCGAGCAGTACTTC.

This clonotype came up once. V and J are TRBV7-9 and TRBJ2-7, with a possible D match to TRBD1 (6 bases). CDR1 and CDR2 from the germline V gene are SEHNR and FQNEAQ (reference sequence). V lost 5 bases to trimming and J lost 3 bases, with 17 bases between them. The CDR3 covers 15 residues. The DNA of the CDR3 is TGTGCCAGCAGCCCGATGACAGGACCGGGCTACGAGCAGTACTTC. Protein sequence: CASSPMTGPGYEQYF.

A remark on this clonotype: Sequence at one end of the junction differs from germline and may be a read error. The chain recombines TRBV10-3 with TRBJ2-7; 9 nucleotides line up with TRBD1. This CDR3 is built from 14 residues. Germline-derived CDR1 and CDR2 are ENHRY and SYGVKD. Here the CDR3 DNA reads TGTGCCAGCAGTAGAGGGACAGGGTATCACGAGCAGTACTTC. As protein: CASSRGTGYHEQYF.

This clonotype was counted only a few times. The rearrangement uses TRBV19 and TRBJ1-4; D is uncertain. V was shortened by 1 base and J by 4 bases, with 7 bases between the two germline ends. The CDR3 spans 14 residues. CDR1 and CDR2 from the germline V gene are LNHDA and SQIVND (reference sequence). The CDR3 coding sequence is TGTGCCAGTAGTATAGTCGGGATTAATGAAAAACTGTTTTTT. It is translated as CASSIVGINEKLFF.

The chain links TRBV19 to TRBJ2-7; 7 bases line up with TRBD1. This CDR3 has 14 amino acids. The J segment lost 4 bases and the V segment lost 10 bases, leaving 13 bases of the junction unmatched. The V gene's germline CDR1 is LNHDA and CDR2 SQIVND (reference sequence). The CDR3 region has the DNA TGTGCCACCTCCCGTACGGGACAGAATTACGAGCAGTACTTC. Protein: CATSRTGQNYEQYF.

This clonotype has more than one count but fewer than ten. The V and J genes are TRBV7-9 and TRBJ2-2; weak D call: TRBD1 (5 bases). The germline V and J ends were trimmed by 7 bases and 7 bases, with 19 bases remaining between them. Looked up from germline, CDR1 is SEHNR and CDR2 is FQNEAQ (reference sequence). The CDR3 spans 15 residues. Here the CDR3 DNA reads TGTGCCAGCACCTCCCGGAACAGGCGGCACGGGGAGCTGTTTTTT. This sequence encodes CASTSRNRRHGELFF.

This clonotype was observed a single time. The V call is TRBV29-1, the J call TRBJ1-1; D uncertain. The CDR3 spans 14 residues. The V and J ends lost 0 bases and 4 bases respectively, with 12 bases between them. Germline CDR1 reads SQVTM; CDR2 reads ANQGSEA. CDR3 in amino acids: CSVEDGAGITEAFF. CDR3 DNA: TGCAGCGTTGAAGATGGTGCGGGGATCACTGAAGCTTTCTTT.

This clonotype was picked up many times. This chain joins TRBV19 and TRBJ1-2; 8 bases line up with TRBD1. The junction had 10 bases not matched to a gene; V was cut back by 6 bases and J by 4 bases. Germline V gene sequence: CDR1 LNHDA, CDR2 SQIVND (reference sequence). The CDR3 covers 15 residues. Here the CDR3 reads CASRGTGLRSYGYTF. The CDR3 DNA is TGTGCCAGTAGGGGGACAGGCCTGAGGAGCTATGGCTACACCTTC.

This clonotype was seen once. The V call is TRBV2, the J call TRBJ2-7; 7 nucleotides align to TRBD2. This CDR3 spans 14 amino acids. V shed 5 bases, J shed 0 bases, and the junction held 4 bases outside the gene matches. Germline loops: CDR1 SNHLY, CDR2 FYNNEI. The CDR3, as DNA: TGTGCCAGCAGTTCCTGGGGGGGCTCCTACGAGCAGTACTTC. Its translation: CASSSWGGSYEQYF.

This chain joins TRBV24-1 and TRBJ1-2; the D is unclear. Trimming cost V 12 bases and J 3 bases, with 13 bases left between them. Germline values: CDR1 KGHDR, CDR2 SFDVKD. The CDR3 loop spans 12 amino acids. CDR3 DNA: TGTGCCGTCGGAGTCCGGGACTATGGCTACACCTTC. Protein product: CAVGVRDYGYTF.

This clonotype was found many times. The V and J genes are TRBV7-9 and TRBJ1-4; a possible D gene is TRBD1 (5 bases). There are 15 residues in the CDR3. Germline V gene lookup returns CDR1 SEHNR and CDR2 FQNEAQ (reference sequence). The V end lost 5 bases, the J end lost 5 bases, and 15 bases lay between the germline ends. This chain's CDR3 is CASSLSGGVNEKLFF. The CDR3 nucleotides are TGTGCCAGCAGCCTTTCCGGAGGGGTAAATGAAAAACTGTTTTTT. The full variable domain, its missing parts supplied by reference TRBV7-9 and TRBJ1-4, is DTGVSQNPRHKITKRGQNVTFRCDPISEHNRLYWYRQTLGQGPEFLTYFQNEAQLEKSRLLSDRFSAERPKGSFSTLEIQRTEQGDSAMYLCASSLSGGVNEKLFFGSGTQLSVL.

Remarks on this clonotype: A much larger clone lies one base from this, so it may be a read error. Since the CDR3 does not end with the conserved phenylalanine or tryptophan, this likely comes from a read error. The rearrangement joins TRBV7-2 to TRBJ1-2, with a possible D match to TRBD1 (6 bases). Germline values: CDR1 SGHTA, CDR2 FQGNSA. This CDR3 has 16 residues. Trimming shortened V by 5 bases and J by 4 bases, and 20 bases separated the two germline ends. Written as DNA, the CDR3 is TGTGCCAGCAGCCCGCAAGGGACAAGAAAGAGCTATGGCTACACCCTC. Protein sequence: CASSPQGTRKSYGYTL.

This clonotype occurred many times. The chain is built from TRBV9 and TRBJ2-7; 7 bases align to TRBD2. The V gene's germline CDR1 is SGDLS and CDR2 YYNGEE. This CDR3 is 13 amino acids long. Losses at the gene ends were 4 bases for V and 3 bases for J; bases not matched to a gene: 4. CDR3 amino acids: CASSTGGNYEQYF. The CDR3 nucleotides are TGTGCCAGCAGCACCGGGGGGAACTACGAGCAGTACTTC.

This clonotype was recorded once. This may arise from a read error, as a much more abundant clone is one base away. The chain joins TRBV20-1 to TRBJ1-6; 7 nucleotides align to TRBD1. This CDR3 spans 13 amino acids. J gave up 5 bases and V 7 bases, and 5 bases lay outside the gene matches. The germline V gene encodes CDR1 DFQATT and CDR2 SNEGSKA (reference sequence). The CDR3 DNA is TGCAGTGGAGAGGGGGCGGATAATTCACCCCTCCACTTT. Protein sequence: CSGEGADNSPLHF.

The chain has TRBV5-6 and TRBJ1-6; maybe TRBD1 (5 bases). CDR3 length: 15 amino acids. Trimming shortened V by 2 bases and J by 7 bases, and 13 bases separated the two germline ends. Looked up from germline, CDR1 is SGHDT and CDR2 is YYEEEE. As DNA, the CDR3 is TGTGCCAGCAGCTTCCGGCGGCCAGGGAATTCACCCCTCCACTTT. Its protein product is CASSFRRPGNSPLHF. The complete variable domain, with remaining parts taken from reference TRBV5-6 and TRBJ1-6, reads DAGVTQSPTHLIKTRGQQVTLRCSPKSGHDTVSWYQQALGQGPQFIFQYYEEEERQRGNFPDRFSGHQFPNYSSELNVNALLLGDSALYLCASSFRRPGNSPLHFGNGTRLTVT.

The CDR3 nucleotides are TGTGCCAGCAGCTTGGATGGTCAGGCGCTACCATACGAGCAGTACTTC. It is translated as CASSLDGQALPYEQYF. This chain joins TRBV7-2 and TRBJ2-7, with D unresolved. V gave up 3 bases and J gave up 4 bases, with 19 bases separating them. The germline V gene encodes CDR1 SGHTA and CDR2 FQGNSA. This CDR3 has 16 amino acids.

Only a few counts were recorded for this clonotype. The chain is built from TRBV24-1 and TRBJ2-2; TRBD2 is a possible D gene (6 bases). Trimming stripped 4 bases from V and 1 base from J, with 15 bases between. This CDR3 has 17 residues. Germline CDR1 KGHDR, CDR2 SFDVKD. CDR3 sequence reads: CATSEVTSFWNTGELFF. As DNA, the CDR3 is TGTGCCACCAGTGAAGTGACTAGTTTCTGGAACACCGGGGAGCTGTTTTTT.

The chain has TRBV7-3 and TRBJ2-5, with TRBD2 matching over 13 bases. The V gene end was trimmed by 6 bases and the J gene end by 4 bases; junction bases not matched to a gene: 8. Germline CDR1 is SGHTA and CDR2 is FQGTGA. The CDR3 spans 16 residues. The CDR3 protein is CASRFTSGRARETQYF. CDR3 nucleotide sequence: TGTGCCAGCAGATTTACTAGCGGGAGGGCCCGAGAGACCCAGTACTTC.

As concerns this clonotype: The junction departs from the called germline gene at one end, perhaps through a read error. The chain is built from TRBV10-3 and TRBJ1-1; D remains ambiguous. This CDR3 contains 15 residues. CDR1 and CDR2 (germline): ENHRY, SYGVKD. The CDR3 DNA follows: TGTGCCAGCAGTTCCCCGGACGGACCGAACACTGAAGCTTTCTTT. Translating gives CASSSPDGPNTEAFF.

Concerning this clonotype: Since the CDR3 does not end with the conserved phenylalanine or tryptophan, this likely comes from a read error. J is TRBJ2-5 and V is TRBV7-9; D is unclear. V gave up 5 bases and J gave up 2 bases, with 12 bases separating them. Germline V gives CDR1 SEHNR, CDR2 FQNEAQ (reference sequence). This CDR3 has 14 amino acids. The CDR3 sequence: CASSPPAEQETQYV. Written as DNA, the CDR3 is TGTGCCAGCAGCCCGCCGGCGGAACAAGAGACCCAGTACGTC.

This chain connects TRBV11-2 to TRBJ2-3; 11 nucleotides match TRBD2. Germline loops: CDR1 SGHAT, CDR2 FQNNGV. This CDR3 has 19 amino acids. V lost 5 bases to trimming and J lost 4 bases; unmatched junction nucleotides: 17. CDR3 in DNA: TGTGCCAGCAGCCAGGACTACCTCCTAGCGGGGGGCCGGTCAGATACGCAGTATTTT. It specifies CASSQDYLLAGGRSDTQYF.

In the case of this clonotype: This clone may be a read error of a much larger clone one base away. The chain has TRBV2 and TRBJ2-6; D call uncertain. There are 14 residues in the CDR3. Germline V gene data show CDR1 as SNHLY and CDR2 as FYNNEI. V was trimmed by 4 bases and J by 0 bases, leaving 4 bases between them. The CDR3 sequence: CASSVHSGANVLTF. CDR3 bases: TGTGCCAGCAGTGTTCACTCTGGGGCCAACGTCCTGACTTTC.

V is TRBV12-3 or TRBV12-4 and J is TRBJ1-1, with D possibly being TRBD1 (5 bases). Trimming took 6 bases from V and 1 from J, leaving 9 bases between them. This CDR3 spans 13 amino acids. The DNA for the CDR3 is TGTGCCAGCAGGAAACAGGAGAACACTGAAGCTTTCTTT. Its translation is CASRKQENTEAFF.

The chain joins TRBV10-3 to TRBJ1-6; 7 nucleotides match TRBD1. CDR1 ENHRY and CDR2 SYGVKD come from the germline V gene. The CDR3 length is 15 residues. After removal of 3 bases from V and 6 bases from J, the junction contained 5 bases not matched to a gene. The CDR3 protein is CAISDYRDSNSPLHF. The CDR3 region has the DNA TGTGCCATCAGTGATTACCGGGACAGTAATTCACCCCTCCACTTT.

This clonotype was counted between two and nine times. The genes are TRBV5-1 and TRBJ2-7; TRBD2 agrees at 7 bases. In germline, CDR1 is SGHRS, CDR2 YFSETQ. The CDR3 has 15 amino acids. The V gene end was trimmed by 2 bases and the J gene end by 6 bases; junction bases not matched to a gene: 11. CDR3 sequence reads: CASSLGSGLGLEQYF. In DNA, the CDR3 is TGCGCCAGCAGCTTAGGTTCAGGACTAGGACTCGAGCAGTACTTC.